What follows describes a single TCR beta chain. The target antigen is unknown. These data originate in a study of memory CD4+ T cells and cytomegalovirus serostatus. Study details: Donors were healthy Belgian adults, under ten CMV seropositive and about 24 seronegative.

Single viable CD3+CD4+CD8-CD45RO+ cells were sorted as the memory CD4+ T cells. General observations from the study: Suggested: most of the CMV-linked TCR signature lies in CD4+ memory cells. Of 150 to 200 reported CMV TCRbeta sequences, under 80 were found in memory CD4+ repertoires.

Some clones are missing from TCRdb's copy, which holds only in-frame ones; the method was immunoSEQ multiplex PCR. The sample shows around 62,000 clones, about three quarters of them seen only once. This CDR3 contains 13 residues. CDR1 is WNHNN, CDR2 SYGVQD, per germline (reference sequence). Unmatched junction bases numbered 7, after V lost 7 bases and J lost 6 bases. This TCR came from an adult in good health and CMV-seropositive. Sequencing was done on a sample of memory CD4+ T cells from blood. The chain has TRBV10-1 and TRBJ2-7; 9 bases align to TRBD2. Written as DNA, the CDR3 is TGCGCCAGCATAATAGCGGGAGAACCCGAGCAGTACTTC. It specifies CASIIAGEPEQYF.